The sequence of this TCR beta chain was determined in a study of graft-versus-host responses after intestinal transplantation. Study-level results: Investigators detected GvH clones in recipient marrow, with some emerging earlier in ileum or blood.

Produced via immunoSEQ multiplex PCR; TCRdb's table is partial and in-frame only. The sample has approximately 100,000 clones, 87% seen once. With respect to this clone: What it binds is not known.

Germline lookup yields CDR1 SGDLS and CDR2 YYNGEE. CDR3 size: 16 residues. The V and J ends lost 3 bases and 5 bases, in that order; junction bases with no gene match: 8. The receptor was derived from a human donor who received an intestinal transplant. This specimen was unstimulated CD4+ T cells sorted from spleen or lymph node cells, taken before intestinal transplant. The V call is TRBV9, the J call TRBJ2-5; TRBD2 aligns across 12 bases. The CDR3 region has the DNA TGTGCCAGCAGCGAATCACTAGCGGGGGGTCCGGAGACCCAGTACTTC. Protein sequence: CASSESLAGGPETQYF.